The T cell receptor (beta chain) described here comes from a study of graft-versus-host responses after intestinal transplantation. Overall study context: For approximately three years after anti-thymocyte globulin induction, all recipients took tacrolimus and steroids.

Trimming took off 3 bases at V and 0 bases at J, with 18 bases between the two ends. CDR1 is SEHNR and CDR2 is FQNEAQ in the germline V gene (reference sequence). The CDR3 spans 18 residues. The study's findings and limits: Peak circulating GvH clone levels were associated with early post-transplant HvG declines.

Sequencing was performed with immunoSEQ multiplex PCR; in TCRdb, only in-frame clones are kept and a portion is missing. Among approximately 130,000 clones listed, 90% to 95% were seen once. Notes on this clone: Its antigen is unknown.

The receptor was derived from a human donor who received an intestinal transplant. This chain joins TRBV7-9 and TRBJ2-4, with a tentative D call TRBD2 (6 bases). The sequenced sample was unstimulated CD4+ T cells sorted from spleen or lymph node cells, obtained before intestinal transplant. CDR3 in amino acids: CASSLGGSGVIAKNIQYF. In DNA form, the CDR3 reads TGTGCCAGCAGCTTGGGGGGTAGCGGAGTAATAGCCAAAAACATTCAGTACTTC. Based on the CDR3 plus reference TRBV7-9 and TRBJ2-4, the full variable domain is DTGVSQNPRHKITKRGQNVTFRCDPISEHNRLYWYRQTLGQGPEFLTYFQNEAQLEKSRLLSDRFSAERPKGSFSTLEIQRTEQGDSAMYLCASSLGGSGVIAKNIQYFGAGTRLSVL.